Presented here are 21 T cell receptor beta chains from one specimen sequenced in a study of blood T cell repertoires in COVID-19. TCRdb's table, derived via immunoSEQ multiplex PCR, lists solely in-frame clones and lacks some. The sample has 200,000 to 250,000 clones, roughly 75% seen once; the top ten hold roughly 6%. The material sequenced was peripheral blood. The receptors were sampled from a woman in her sixties or seventies with acute or convalescent COVID-19.

This chain links TRBV3-1 (or the pseudogene TRBV3-2) with TRBJ2-7; 11 nucleotides agree with TRBD2. V lost 5 bases, J lost 6 bases, and 9 bases stayed unmatched. This CDR3 is built from 15 residues. Germline V gives CDR1 LGHDT, CDR2 YNNKEL (reference sequence). The CDR3 DNA is TGTGCCAGCAGCGCCCAGACTAGCGGGATAGGCGAGCAGTACTTC. Translated, it gives CASSAQTSGIGEQYF.

This clone has just one count. The gene calls are TRBV27 and TRBJ2-5, with TRBD1 matching over 8 bases. The CDR3 spans 13 residues. From germline, CDR1 is MNHEY and CDR2 SMNVEV (reference sequence). V dropped 5 bases and J dropped 7; count of bases not matched to a gene: 6. The CDR3 spells CASSLDRGGTQYF. In nucleotides, the CDR3 is TGTGCCAGCAGTCTAGACAGGGGTGGGACCCAGTACTTC.

J is TRBJ2-2 and V is TRBV4-1, with a tentative D call TRBD2 (5 bases). This CDR3 contains 15 residues. V dropped 3 bases and J dropped 4 bases, with 12 bases sitting between them. Germline V gene lookup returns CDR1 MGHRA and CDR2 YSYEKL. The CDR3 protein is CASSHVWESTGELFF. The CDR3 nucleotides read TGCGCCAGCAGCCATGTGTGGGAGAGCACCGGGGAGCTGTTTTTT.

V and J are TRBV5-6 and TRBJ2-5; D ambiguous. Germline values: CDR1 SGHDT, CDR2 YYEEEE. Trimming stripped 0 bases from V and 2 bases from J, with 5 bases between. There are 13 residues in the CDR3. CDR3: CASSLVHQETQYF. The CDR3 DNA reads TGTGCCAGCAGCTTGGTTCATCAAGAGACCCAGTACTTC.

This rearrangement joins TRBV18 to TRBJ2-1, with 11 nucleotides matching TRBD2. CDR3 length: 15 amino acids. Trimming removed 3 bases from V and 4 bases from J; junction bases left unmatched: 2. Germline values: CDR1 KGHSH, CDR2 LQKENI. This CDR3 reads CASSPGTSGYNEQFF. CDR3 sequence (DNA): TGTGCCAGCTCACCCGGGACTAGCGGATACAATGAGCAGTTCTTC. The full variable domain, completed using reference TRBV18 and TRBJ2-1, is NAGVMQNPRHLVRRRGQEARLRCSPMKGHSHVYWYRQLPEEGLKFMVYLQKENIIDESGMPKERFSAEFPKEGPSILRIQQVVRGDSAAYFCASSPGTSGYNEQFFGPGTRLTVL.

This chain links TRBV28 with TRBJ1-2, with TRBD1 identical over 12 bases. This CDR3 region has 15 residues. The V gene's germline CDR1 is MDHEN and CDR2 SYDVKM. The junction had 7 bases not matched to a gene; V was cut back by 4 bases and J by 7 bases. The CDR3 nucleotides are TGTGCCAGCAGTTCCAGGGACAGGGGGCGTATTGGCTACACCTTC. It is translated as CASSSRDRGRIGYTF.

The J gene is TRBJ1-4, the V gene TRBV2, with no clear D. Per the germline V gene, CDR1 is SNHLY and CDR2 is FYNNEI. Trimming took 3 bases from V and 7 from J, leaving 9 bases between them. This CDR3 region has 13 residues. CDR3 nucleotide sequence: TGTGCCAGCAGTGAGGTGGGAGGTGAAAAACTGTTTTTT. Translated, it gives CASSEVGGEKLFF.

This clone was counted only a few times. The chain links TRBV3-1 (or the pseudogene TRBV3-2) to TRBJ2-1, with 7 nucleotides matching TRBD2. The CDR3 loop spans 17 amino acids. The germline gives CDR1 LGHDT, CDR2 YNNKEL (reference sequence). J was trimmed by 2 bases and V by 3 bases; bases with no gene match: 10. The chain's CDR3 is CASSQRLAALAYNEQFF. The CDR3 DNA reads as TGTGCCAGCAGCCAGCGGCTAGCGGCTTTAGCCTACAATGAGCAGTTCTTC.

The rearrangement uses TRBV6-6 and TRBJ1-5, with 7 bases that match TRBD1. Germline V CDR1 and CDR2: MNHNY, SVGAGI (reference sequence). The junction had 12 bases not matched to a gene; V was cut back by 7 bases and J by 6 bases. The length of the CDR3 is 15 residues. The DNA for the CDR3 is TGTGCCAGCACCATCGGACAGGATCGGATTCAGCCCCAGCATTTT. This codes for CASTIGQDRIQPQHF.

The sample holds one count of this clone. The chain has TRBV5-4 and TRBJ1-6; TRBD1 matches at 10 bases. V shed 4 bases, J shed 7 bases, and the junction held 2 bases outside the gene matches. The CDR3 is 14 amino acids. The V gene's germline CDR1 is SGHNT and CDR2 YYREEE (reference sequence). In DNA, the CDR3 is TGTGCCAGCAGCCTGGGACAGGGGAATTCACCCCTCCACTTT. This encodes CASSLGQGNSPLHF.

This chain joins TRBV28 and TRBJ2-5, with 9 bases that match TRBD2. Germline CDR1 is MDHEN and CDR2 is SYDVKM. The CDR3 has 15 residues. V lost 7 bases to trimming and J lost 10 bases; unmatched junction nucleotides: 16. CDR3 sequence reads: CASTLRRGGMGDQYF. The CDR3 nucleotides are TGTGCCAGCACCCTTCGGCGGGGGGGAATGGGTGACCAGTACTTC.

V and J are TRBV2 and TRBJ1-5; D not resolved. The CDR3 is 17 amino acids. V was cut by 0 bases and J by 4 bases, with 16 bases left in between. Germline V gene sequence: CDR1 SNHLY, CDR2 FYNNEI. The CDR3: CASSEAPGGRQNQPQHF. The CDR3 DNA reads as TGTGCCAGCAGTGAAGCCCCCGGTGGCAGGCAAAATCAGCCCCAGCATTTT.

The chain joins TRBV28 to TRBJ2-6; D gene ambiguous. The CDR3 contains 14 residues. The germline gives CDR1 MDHEN, CDR2 SYDVKM. The V gene lost 5 bases and the J gene lost 1 base, with 6 bases spanning the gap. The CDR3 sequence is CASSLLSGANVLTF. For the CDR3, the DNA is TGTGCCAGCAGTCTCCTATCTGGGGCCAACGTCCTGACTTTC.

The CDR3: CAWRPYKSAGGSSYNEQFF. CDR3 in DNA: TGTGCCTGGAGACCCTATAAGTCGGCCGGCGGGAGCTCCTACAATGAGCAGTTCTTC. V is TRBV30 and J is TRBJ2-1; 7 bases are a match to TRBD2. The ends lost 3 bases at V and 0 bases at J; junction bases unmatched: 17. This CDR3 is built from 19 residues. CDR1 and CDR2 from the germline V gene are GTSNPN and SVGIG (reference sequence).

This chain uses TRBV28 with TRBJ1-1, with 8 bases aligning to TRBD1. Unmatched junction bases numbered 6, after V lost 4 bases and J lost 5 bases. This CDR3 has 14 amino acids. In germline, CDR1 is MDHEN, CDR2 SYDVKM. CDR3 DNA sequence: TGTGCCAGCAGTTGGGACAGGTGGGGGACTGAAGCTTTCTTT. Translation gives CASSWDRWGTEAFF.

This clone was seen a few times. This chain uses TRBV5-1 with TRBJ1-1, with D unclear. The CDR3 totals 14 residues. Trimming took off 0 bases at V and 2 bases at J, with 8 bases between the two ends. Germline V gene lookup returns CDR1 SGHRS and CDR2 YFSETQ. CDR3 DNA: TGCGCCAGCAGCTTGGACACCTCTAACACTGAAGCTTTCTTT. Translation: CASSLDTSNTEAFF.

The chain combines TRBV27 with TRBJ1-1, with TRBD1 matching 7 bases. The CDR3 sequence is 16 residues long. Germline values: CDR1 MNHEY, CDR2 SMNVEV (reference sequence). V lost 4 bases, J lost 5 bases, and 13 bases stayed unmatched. CDR3: CASSSRQGRALTEAFF. For the CDR3, the DNA is TGTGCCAGCAGTTCGCGACAGGGCAGGGCCTTGACTGAAGCTTTCTTT.

The chain combines TRBV19 with TRBJ1-4, with TRBD1 matching 10 bases. The trim removed 4 bases at V and 7 bases at J, leaving 6 bases unmatched. Germline CDR1 and CDR2: LNHDA and SQIVND (reference sequence). The CDR3 is made up of 15 amino acids. As DNA, the CDR3 is TGTGCCAGTAGTAACGAGGGACAGGGGCTTGAAAAACTGTTTTTT. It yields the protein CASSNEGQGLEKLFF.

In its sample, this clone was seen a few times. This chain links TRBV7-9 with TRBJ2-5; D possibly corresponds to TRBD1 (7 bases). The CDR3 is 16 amino acids. Between the trimmed V and J ends, which lost 3 bases and 0 bases, there was a span of 14 bases. In germline, CDR1 is SEHNR, CDR2 FQNEAQ (reference sequence). The CDR3 sequence: CASSLGDRDYQETQYF. CDR3 nucleotide sequence: TGTGCCAGCAGCTTGGGTGACAGGGACTACCAAGAGACCCAGTACTTC.

V and J are TRBV4-1 and TRBJ2-2; 11 bases match TRBD2. J was trimmed by 2 bases and V by 6 bases; bases with no gene match: 8. CDR1 MGHRA and CDR2 YSYEKL come from the germline V gene. This CDR3 region has 17 residues. The CDR3 is CASSFSGTSGNTGELFF. The CDR3 region has the DNA TGCGCCAGCAGTTTTTCCGGGACTAGCGGAAACACCGGGGAGCTGTTTTTT.

The chain uses TRBV18 and TRBJ1-5; TRBD1 might be the D (5 bases). V was clipped by 4 bases and J by 5 bases, with 15 bases between them. Germline V gene sequence: CDR1 KGHSH, CDR2 LQKENI. The CDR3 totals 15 residues. For the CDR3, the DNA is TGTGCCAGCTCACGCATAACAGGACCAGATCAGCCCCAGCATTTT. Its protein product is CASSRITGPDQPQHF. The whole variable domain, remainder taken from reference TRBV18 and TRBJ1-5, is NAGVMQNPRHLVRRRGQEARLRCSPMKGHSHVYWYRQLPEEGLKFMVYLQKENIIDESGMPKERFSAEFPKEGPSILRIQQVVRGDSAAYFCASSRITGPDQPQHFGDGTRLSIL.